Listed below are T cell receptor beta chains from one sample, sequenced in a study of cytomegalovirus exposure and HLA in healthy donors. The table came from immunoSEQ multiplex PCR; TCRdb's copy has only in-frame clones and leaves some out. The data contain 220,000 or so clones, under 80% of them singletons. The sample was PBMCs. These receptor sequences come from a woman aged 25 to 39 in good health and CMV-seronegative. Both conserved end residues are part of each CDR3. D genes are given only for firm matches. Rows give clone size only sometimes, using once, few, many, or a class for an expanded clone.

clone_size	v_call	j_call	d_call	cdr3_nt	cdr3_aa
NA	TRBV7-2	TRBJ1-5	TRBD1	TGTGCCAGCAGCTTAAGTTATGAACAGGGGCTACTCAATCAGCCCCAGCATTTT	CASSLSYEQGLLNQPQHF
few	TRBV5-1	TRBJ1-4	NA	TGCGCCAGCAGCTTGGCCCAGGGTTGGGATGAAAAACTGTTTTTT	CASSLAQGWDEKLFF
NA	TRBV7-9	TRBJ2-7	TRBD2	TGTGCCAGCAGCTGGGTGCGGGGGGCCTACGAGCAGTACTTC	CASSWVRGAYEQYF
NA	TRBV10-2	TRBJ2-1	TRBD2	TGCGCCAGCAGTCCACTAGCGGGGGGGTGGGGTGAGCAGTTCTTC	CASSPLAGGWGEQFF
NA	TRBV7-9	TRBJ2-5	NA	TGTGCCAGCAGCTTAGGCGGGGTCGAGCCCCAGTACTTC	CASSLGGVEPQYF
few	TRBV6-6	TRBJ2-3	TRBD2	TGTGCCAGCAGTTACCGACTAGCAACCACAGATACGCAGTATTTT	CASSYRLATTDTQYF
NA	TRBV2	TRBJ2-3	NA	TGTGCCAGCAGCCAACTAGCAACCAAGCTTTCAGATACGCAGTATTTT	CASSQLATKLSDTQYF
NA	TRBV5-5	TRBJ1-5	TRBD1	TGTGCCAGCAGCTTCTCCGGACAGGGGGCGAGTCAGCCCCAGCATTTT	CASSFSGQGASQPQHF
once	TRBV15	TRBJ2-7	NA	TGTGCCACCAGCATCGGGCGGGAAAACTACGAGCAGTACTTC	CATSIGRENYEQYF
few	TRBV27	TRBJ2-5	TRBD2	TGTGCCAGCCGGGGACTAGCGGGAGCTGGGGAGACCCAGTACTTC	CASRGLAGAGETQYF
few	TRBV5-4	TRBJ2-7	TRBD2	TGTGCCAGCAGCCTGACTAGCGGGGCCTACGAGCAGTACTTC	CASSLTSGAYEQYF
few	TRBV29-1	TRBJ2-7	TRBD1	TGCAGCGTTGAAGATCCGGACAGGACGAACGAGCAGTACTTC	CSVEDPDRTNEQYF
few	TRBV29-1	TRBJ2-1	NA	TGCAGCGCCCGTCCCACAGGGTCCTACAATGAGCAGTTCTTC	CSARPTGSYNEQFF
NA	TRBV11-2	TRBJ2-3	TRBD2	TGTGCCAGCAGCTCATTAGGGACTAGCGGGGGGCATACGCAGTATTTT	CASSSLGTSGGHTQYF
NA	TRBV25-1	TRBJ1-6	NA	TGTGCCAGCAGTCCCCAGGGGCGAGGTAATTCACCCCTCCACTTT	CASSPQGRGNSPLHF
NA	TRBV2	TRBJ1-4	NA	TGTGCCGCTTACGGGATGGAACTGTTTTTT	CAAYGMELFF
NA	TRBV5-6	TRBJ1-4	TRBD1	TGTGCCAGCAGCGGTTTCACAGGGGCCTCTAATGAAAAACTGTTTTTT	CASSGFTGASNEKLFF
NA	TRBV2	TRBJ1-1	NA	TGTGCCAGCACTAGAGGATGGAACACTGAAGCTTTCTTT	CASTRGWNTEAFF
NA	TRBV7-2	TRBJ1-1	NA	TGTGCCAGCAGCTTTACACAGGGAAAGGGCTCTGAAGCTTTCTTT	CASSFTQGKGSEAFF
NA	TRBV30	TRBJ2-3	NA	TGTGCCTGGAGTGTCGGTGGGCTAGATACGCAGTATTTT	CAWSVGGLDTQYF
few	TRBV16	TRBJ2-7	NA	TGTGCCAGCAGCCAATCCAGGGGCTACGAGCAGTACTTC	CASSQSRGYEQYF
NA	TRBV6-1	TRBJ2-4	TRBD2	TGTGCCAGCGGCGGGCGGGGGGGAGCCAAAAACATTCAGTACTTC	CASGGRGGAKNIQYF
NA	TRBV30	TRBJ2-5	TRBD2	TGTGCCTGGAGTGTGGGCGGGGGCCAAGAGACCCAGTACTTC	CAWSVGGGQETQYF
few	TRBV27	TRBJ1-1	TRBD1	TGTGCCAGCAGTTTATCCCCTCTGACAGGGAAGGAGAACACTGAAGCTTTCTTT	CASSLSPLTGKENTEAFF
NA	TRBV7-9	TRBJ2-1	TRBD2	TGTGCCATTGGACTAGCGGGAGGGCGTTACAAGTTCTTC	CAIGLAGGRYKFF
NA	TRBV7-3	TRBJ2-2	NA	TGTGCCAGCAGCCCCATAGGGGGTACGAACACCGGGGAGCTGTTTTTT	CASSPIGGTNTGELFF
NA	TRBV19	TRBJ2-7	NA	TGTGCCAGTAGTATAGCTCTAGCCGCCCTTGTCGAGCAGTACTTC	CASSIALAALVEQYF
NA	TRBV18	TRBJ2-1	TRBD1	TGTGCCAGCTCACCGGAGCAGGGGGCCTACAATGAGCAGTTCTTC	CASSPEQGAYNEQFF
NA	TRBV7-2	TRBJ2-3	TRBD2	TGTGCCAGCAGCTTTCGGACTAGCGGGAGCGTGAGCACAGATACGCAGTATTTT	CASSFRTSGSVSTDTQYF